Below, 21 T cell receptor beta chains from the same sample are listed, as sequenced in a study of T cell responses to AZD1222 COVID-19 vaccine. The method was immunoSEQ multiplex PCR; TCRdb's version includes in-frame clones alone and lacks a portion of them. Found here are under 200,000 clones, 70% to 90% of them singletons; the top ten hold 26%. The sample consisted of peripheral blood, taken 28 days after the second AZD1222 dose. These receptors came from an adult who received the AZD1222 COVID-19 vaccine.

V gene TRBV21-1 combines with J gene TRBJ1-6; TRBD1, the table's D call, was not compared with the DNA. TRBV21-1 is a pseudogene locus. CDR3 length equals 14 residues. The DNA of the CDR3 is TGTGCCAGCAGAGCGCAGGGGTATAATTCACCCCTCCACTTT. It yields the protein CASRAQGYNSPLHF.

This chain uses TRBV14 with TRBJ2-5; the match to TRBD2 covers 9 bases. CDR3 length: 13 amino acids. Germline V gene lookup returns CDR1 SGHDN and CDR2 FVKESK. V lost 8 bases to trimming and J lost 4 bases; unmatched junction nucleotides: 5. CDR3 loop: CASQRGVGETQYF. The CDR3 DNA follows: TGTGCCAGCCAGCGGGGGGTCGGAGAGACCCAGTACTTC.

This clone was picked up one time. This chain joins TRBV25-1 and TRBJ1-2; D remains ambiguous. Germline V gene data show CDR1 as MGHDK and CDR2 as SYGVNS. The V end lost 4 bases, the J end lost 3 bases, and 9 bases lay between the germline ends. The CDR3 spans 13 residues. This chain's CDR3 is CASSGGGDYGYTF. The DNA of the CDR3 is TGTGCCAGCAGTGGTGGCGGGGACTATGGCTACACCTTC.

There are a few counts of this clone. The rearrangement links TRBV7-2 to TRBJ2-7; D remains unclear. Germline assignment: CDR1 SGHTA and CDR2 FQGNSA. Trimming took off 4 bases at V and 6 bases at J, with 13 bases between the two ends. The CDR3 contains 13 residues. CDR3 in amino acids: CASSYTPSGEQYF. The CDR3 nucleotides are TGTGCCAGCAGCTATACCCCCAGTGGCGAGCAGTACTTC.

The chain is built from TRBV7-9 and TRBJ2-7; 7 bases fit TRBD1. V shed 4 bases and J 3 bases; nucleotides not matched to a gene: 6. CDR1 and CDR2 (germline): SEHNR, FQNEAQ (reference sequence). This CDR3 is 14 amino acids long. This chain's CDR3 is CASSSTTGRYEQYF. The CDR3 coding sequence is TGTGCCAGCAGCTCGACGACAGGGCGCTACGAGCAGTACTTC.

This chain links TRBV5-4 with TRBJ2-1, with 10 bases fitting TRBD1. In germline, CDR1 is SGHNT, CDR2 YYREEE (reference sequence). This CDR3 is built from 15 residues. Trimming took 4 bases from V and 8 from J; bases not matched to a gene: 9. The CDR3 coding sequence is TGTGCCAGCAGCCCTCCGGGACAGGGGCAATATGAGCAGTTCTTC. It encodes CASSPPGQGQYEQFF.

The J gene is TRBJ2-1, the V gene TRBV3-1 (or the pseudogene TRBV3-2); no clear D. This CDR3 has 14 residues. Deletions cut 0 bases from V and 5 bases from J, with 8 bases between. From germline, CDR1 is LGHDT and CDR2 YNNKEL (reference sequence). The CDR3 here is CASSQDTANNEQFF. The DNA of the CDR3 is TGTGCCAGCAGCCAAGATACAGCCAACAATGAGCAGTTCTTC.

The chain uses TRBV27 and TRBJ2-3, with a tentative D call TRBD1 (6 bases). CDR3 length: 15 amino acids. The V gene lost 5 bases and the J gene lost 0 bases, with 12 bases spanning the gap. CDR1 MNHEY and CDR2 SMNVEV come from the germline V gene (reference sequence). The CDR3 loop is CASSDRRFSTDTQYF. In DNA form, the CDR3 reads TGTGCCAGCAGTGACAGGCGTTTTAGCACAGATACGCAGTATTTT.

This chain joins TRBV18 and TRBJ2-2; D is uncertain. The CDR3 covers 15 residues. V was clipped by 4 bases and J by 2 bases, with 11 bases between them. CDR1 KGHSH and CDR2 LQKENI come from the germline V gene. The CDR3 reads CASSHRDGNTGELFF. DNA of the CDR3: TGTGCCAGCTCACACCGAGACGGTAACACCGGGGAGCTGTTTTTT.

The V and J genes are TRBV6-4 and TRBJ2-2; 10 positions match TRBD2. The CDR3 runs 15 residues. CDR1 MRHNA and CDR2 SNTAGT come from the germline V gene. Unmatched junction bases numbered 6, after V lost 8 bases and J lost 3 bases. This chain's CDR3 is CASAPLAGDTGELFF. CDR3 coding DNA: TGTGCCAGCGCCCCGCTAGCGGGAGACACCGGGGAGCTGTTTTTT.

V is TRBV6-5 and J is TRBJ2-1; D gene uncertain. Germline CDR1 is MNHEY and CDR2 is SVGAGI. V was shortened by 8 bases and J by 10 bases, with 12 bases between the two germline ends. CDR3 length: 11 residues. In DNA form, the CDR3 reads TGTGCCAGCCAAAAGACGACGGAGCAGTTCTTC. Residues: CASQKTTEQFF.

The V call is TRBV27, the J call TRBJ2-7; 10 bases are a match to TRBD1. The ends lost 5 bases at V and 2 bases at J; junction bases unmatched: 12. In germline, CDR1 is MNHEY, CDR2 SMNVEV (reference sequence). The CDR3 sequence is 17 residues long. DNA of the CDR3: TGTGCCAGCAGTAAGGGACAGGGGAATCTGTGGGCCTACGAGCAGTACTTC. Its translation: CASSKGQGNLWAYEQYF.

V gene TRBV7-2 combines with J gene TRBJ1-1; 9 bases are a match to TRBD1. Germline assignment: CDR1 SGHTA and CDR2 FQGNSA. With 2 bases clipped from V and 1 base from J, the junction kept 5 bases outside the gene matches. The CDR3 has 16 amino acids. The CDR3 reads CASSLMGQGRNTEAFF. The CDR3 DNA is TGTGCCAGCAGCTTAATGGGACAGGGAAGGAACACTGAAGCTTTCTTT. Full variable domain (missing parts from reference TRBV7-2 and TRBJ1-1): GAGVSQSPSNKVTEKGKDVELRCDPISGHTALYWYRQSLGQGLEFLIYFQGNSAPDKSGLPSDRFSAERTGGSVSTLTIQRTQQEDSAVYLCASSLMGQGRNTEAFFGQGTRLTVV.

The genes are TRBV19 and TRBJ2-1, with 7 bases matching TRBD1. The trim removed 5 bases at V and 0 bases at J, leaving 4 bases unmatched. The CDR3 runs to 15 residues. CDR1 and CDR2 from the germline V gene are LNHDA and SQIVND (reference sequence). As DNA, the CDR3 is TGTGCCAGTAGTCAGGACAGGAGCTCCTACAATGAGCAGTTCTTC. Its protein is CASSQDRSSYNEQFF. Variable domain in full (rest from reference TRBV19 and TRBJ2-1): DGGITQSPKYLFRKEGQNVTLSCEQNLNHDAMYWYRQDPGQGLRLIYYSQIVNDFQKGDIAEGYSVSREKKESFPLTVTSAQKNPTAFYLCASSQDRSSYNEQFFGPGTRLTVL.

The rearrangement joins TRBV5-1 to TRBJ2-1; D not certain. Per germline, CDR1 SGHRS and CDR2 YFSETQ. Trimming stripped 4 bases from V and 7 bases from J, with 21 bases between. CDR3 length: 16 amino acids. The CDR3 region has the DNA TGCGCCAGCAGCCCCCGGAGCCTAACCCGAGGAAATGAGCAGTTCTTC. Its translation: CASSPRSLTRGNEQFF.

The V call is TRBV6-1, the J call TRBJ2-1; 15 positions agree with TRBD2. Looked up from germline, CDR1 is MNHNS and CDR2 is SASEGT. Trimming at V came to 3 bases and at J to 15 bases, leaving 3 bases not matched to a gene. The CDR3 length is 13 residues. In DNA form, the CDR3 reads TGTGCCAGCAGTGAGGGACTAGCGGGAGGTTCGTTCTTC. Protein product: CASSEGLAGGSFF.

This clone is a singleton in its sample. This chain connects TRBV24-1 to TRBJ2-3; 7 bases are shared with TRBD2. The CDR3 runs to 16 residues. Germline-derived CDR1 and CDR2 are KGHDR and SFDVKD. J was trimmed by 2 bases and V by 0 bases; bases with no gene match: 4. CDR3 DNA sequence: TGTGCCACCAGTGATTTGCAGAGCGGGGTCACAGATACGCAGTATTTT. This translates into CATSDLQSGVTDTQYF.

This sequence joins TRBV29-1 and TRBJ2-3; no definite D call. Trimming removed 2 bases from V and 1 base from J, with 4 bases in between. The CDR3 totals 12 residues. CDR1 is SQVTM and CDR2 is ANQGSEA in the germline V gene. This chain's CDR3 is CSVERGTDTQYF. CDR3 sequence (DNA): TGCAGCGTTGAACGCGGCACAGATACGCAGTATTTT.

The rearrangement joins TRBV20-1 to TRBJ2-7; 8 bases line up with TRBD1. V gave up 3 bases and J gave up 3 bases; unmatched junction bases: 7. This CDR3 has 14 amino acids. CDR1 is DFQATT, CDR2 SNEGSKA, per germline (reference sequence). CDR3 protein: CSASSGQGVYEQYF. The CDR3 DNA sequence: TGCAGTGCTAGTTCAGGACAGGGTGTCTACGAGCAGTACTTC.

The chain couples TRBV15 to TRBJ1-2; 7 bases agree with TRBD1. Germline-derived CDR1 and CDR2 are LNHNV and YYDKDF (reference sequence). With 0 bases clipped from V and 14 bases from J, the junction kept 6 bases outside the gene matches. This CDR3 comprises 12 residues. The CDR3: CATSREGRGQTF. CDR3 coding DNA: TGTGCCACCAGCAGAGAGGGAAGGGGGCAGACCTTC.

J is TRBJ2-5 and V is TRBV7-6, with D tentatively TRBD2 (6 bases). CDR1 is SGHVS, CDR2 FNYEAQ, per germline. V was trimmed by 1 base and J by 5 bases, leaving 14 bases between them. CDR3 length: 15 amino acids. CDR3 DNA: TGTGCCAGCAGCTTAGGGTCGGGAGTGGAGGAGACCCAGTACTTC. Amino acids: CASSLGSGVEETQYF.